This paragraph reports one T cell receptor (beta chain). The sample originates from a study of blood T cell repertoires in COVID-19. At the level of the study: Nucleic acid was either cDNA or gDNA, and it came from T cells, B-cell-depleted T cells, or PBMCs.

Original data processing: Estimated nucleated cell counts came from reference gene primer amplification. Clones were sequenced by immunoSEQ multiplex PCR, and TCRdb holds only the in-frame ones, with some missing. Clonal size and the V and J genes are those of that table, whereas D and trimming came from the DNA. The sample consists of about 300,000 clones, about nine tenths of them appearing once. The clonotype was recovered from a woman younger than 45 who had recovered from COVID-19. The source material was peripheral blood.

CDR3 DNA: TGTGCCAGCAGCCGGACTAGGATGAGAACCGGGGAGCTGTTTTTT. Its protein is CASSRTRMRTGELFF. The chain links TRBV11-2 to TRBJ2-2; 7 nucleotides agree with TRBD2. J was trimmed by 5 bases and V by 5 bases; bases with no gene match: 8. This CDR3 is 15 amino acids long. CDR1 is SGHAT, CDR2 FQNNGV, per germline.